The 32 T cell receptor beta chains in this list originate from one sample, sequenced in a study of response to subunit inactivated influenza vaccine. TCRdb called the RT-PCR reads again in MiXCR, with one record for every CDR3 protein. The sample lists roughly 700,000 distinct CDR3 sequences, 14% occurring once. Sequenced material: PBMCs from blood, taken about 14 days before vaccination. The receptors were gathered from a man aged 45-65 years who received an inactivated influenza vaccine.

The table lists this clonotype with many counts. V usage is TRBV28 and J usage is TRBJ2-1; D is undetermined. Trimming stripped 4 bases from V and 7 bases from J, with 23 bases between. The V gene's germline CDR1 is MDHEN and CDR2 SYDVKM. The CDR3 sequence is 17 residues long. The CDR3 nucleotides are TGTGCCAGCAGTTCCAGAACCACTTCCCGGCAGACTAATGAGCAGTTCTTC. Protein product: CASSSRTTSRQTNEQFF.

This clonotype was seen at least ten times. This rearrangement joins TRBV2 to TRBJ1-1; D is perhaps TRBD1 (5 bases). CDR1 and CDR2 from the germline V gene are SNHLY and FYNNEI. V shed 1 base and J shed 10 bases, with 16 bases lying between them. This CDR3 has 14 amino acids. The CDR3 nucleotides are TGTGCCAGCAGTGAAGGTCCCCGACAGAGTGGAGCTTTCTTT. Translating gives CASSEGPRQSGAFF.

The chain employs TRBV6-2 or TRBV6-3 and TRBJ1-1; D perhaps matches TRBD1 (5 bases). Trimming pared 7 bases from V and 2 bases from J, leaving 14 bases between. Germline CDR1 is MNHEY and CDR2 is SVGEGT. This CDR3 comprises 14 residues. The CDR3 DNA follows: TGTGCCAGCAAAAGGGAGGGGAGAAACACTGAAGCTTTCTTT. Translating gives CASKREGRNTEAFF.

The V call is TRBV12-3 or TRBV12-4, the J call TRBJ1-1; a possible D gene is TRBD1 (6 bases). V dropped 5 bases and J dropped 4 bases, with 20 bases sitting between them. The CDR3 runs to 16 residues. CDR3 protein: CASSRDISLGGTEAFF. As DNA, the CDR3 is TGTGCCAGCAGTCGGGACATATCGCTCGGGGGCACTGAAGCTTTCTTT.

This clonotype was found a few times. The J gene is TRBJ2-5, the V gene TRBV2; unclear D gene. Per germline, CDR1 SNHLY and CDR2 FYNNEI. This CDR3 is built from 14 residues. The V and J ends lost 8 bases and 4 bases respectively, with 17 bases between them. Written as DNA, the CDR3 is TGTGCCAGCGGTCCTAGTGAGTACCCAGAGACCCAGTACTTC. This sequence encodes CASGPSEYPETQYF.

The chain carries TRBV12-3 or TRBV12-4 and TRBJ2-3, with TRBD2 matching 10 bases. CDR3 length equals 17 residues. Germline trimming cut 3 bases from V and 0 bases from J; bases unmatched to any gene: 6. The CDR3 here is CASSFASGSFSTDTQYF. Written as DNA, the CDR3 is TGTGCCAGCAGTTTTGCTAGCGGGAGCTTCAGCACAGATACGCAGTATTTT.

This clonotype was seen many times. V gene TRBV20-1 combines with J gene TRBJ2-7, with 14 nucleotides matching TRBD2. J was trimmed by 2 bases and V by 5 bases; bases with no gene match: 8. There are 16 residues in the CDR3. Germline values: CDR1 DFQATT, CDR2 SNEGSKA (reference sequence). This chain's CDR3 is CSASGTSGSLPYEQYF. The CDR3 DNA sequence: TGCAGTGCTTCCGGGACTAGCGGGAGTCTGCCCTACGAGCAGTACTTC.

This chain joins TRBV4-3 and TRBJ1-5; D is uncertain. Germline CDR1 LGHNA, CDR2 YSLEER. The CDR3 runs to 17 residues. The V end was cut by 0 bases, the J end by 0 bases, with 12 bases between. CDR3 nucleotide sequence: TGCGCCAGCAGCCAAGATCGGCCGAGATATAGCAATCAGCCCCAGCATTTT. Translating gives CASSQDRPRYSNQPQHF.

In its sample, this clonotype was seen a few times. The V gene is TRBV29-1, the J gene TRBJ1-1; 11 bases map to TRBD1. The ends lost 7 bases at V and 4 bases at J; junction bases unmatched: 11. CDR3 length: 15 amino acids. Germline-derived CDR1 and CDR2 are SQVTM and ANQGSEA. The CDR3 spells CSAAGTGGGGTEAFF. In DNA form, the CDR3 reads TGCAGCGCTGCCGGGACAGGGGGTGGTGGCACTGAAGCTTTCTTT.

The V and J genes are TRBV20-1 and TRBJ2-1; TRBD2 aligns across 12 bases. The junction had 9 bases not matched to a gene; V was cut back by 6 bases and J by 9 bases. This CDR3 is built from 14 residues. In germline, CDR1 is DFQATT, CDR2 SNEGSKA (reference sequence). The CDR3: CSAETSGSWSEQFF. CDR3 bases: TGCAGTGCAGAGACTAGCGGGAGTTGGAGTGAGCAGTTCTTC.

The sample holds a few counts of this clonotype. V is TRBV2 and J is TRBJ1-5; a weak D match, TRBD1 (5 bases). The CDR3 extends over 15 amino acids. The germline V and J ends were trimmed by 5 bases and 6 bases, with 17 bases remaining between them. Germline V lookup: CDR1 SNHLY, CDR2 FYNNEI. In DNA form, the CDR3 reads TGTGCCAGCAGTATTCGGGAGGGGCAGTTTCAGCCCCAGCATTTT. Translating gives CASSIREGQFQPQHF.

This clonotype occurred a few times. The CDR3 DNA reads TGTGCCAGCAGCTTACAGGTCCATACGCAGTATTTT. Translating gives CASSLQVHTQYF. The V call is TRBV7-2, the J call TRBJ2-3; D is unresolved. CDR1 SGHTA and CDR2 FQGNSA come from the germline V gene. V lost 2 bases and J lost 7, with 7 bases in between. The CDR3 loop spans 12 amino acids.

This clonotype has ten or more counts. V usage is TRBV5-1 and J usage is TRBJ2-7; D is unclear. The CDR3 is 13 residues long. V lost 1 base to trimming and J lost 0 bases, with 5 bases between them. CDR1 SGHRS and CDR2 YFSETQ come from the germline V gene. The CDR3 loop is CASSLSSSYEQYF. In nucleotides, the CDR3 is TGCGCCAGCAGCTTGTCTAGCTCCTACGAGCAGTACTTC.

J is TRBJ2-3 and V is TRBV6-5, with no clear D. Trimming left V 1 base short and J 4 bases short, with 9 bases between. The CDR3 contains 14 residues. Germline CDR1 is MNHEY and CDR2 is SVGAGI. The CDR3 sequence is CASSYFGPSDTQYF. CDR3 DNA: TGTGCCAGCAGTTACTTCGGGCCCTCAGATACGCAGTATTTT.

V is TRBV7-2 and J is TRBJ2-2; 9 bases are a match to TRBD1. CDR3 length: 16 residues. The J segment lost 8 bases and the V segment lost 5 bases, leaving 12 bases of the junction unmatched. Germline V gene data show CDR1 as SGHTA and CDR2 as FQGNSA. The CDR3 protein is CASSPPGTGPRGELFF. CDR3 sequence (DNA): TGTGCCAGCAGCCCCCCTGGGACAGGGCCAAGGGGGGAGCTGTTTTTT.

This clonotype showed up many times. The chain couples TRBV7-2 to TRBJ1-5; possible D gene TRBD1, 5 bases. V lost 4 bases to trimming and J lost 0 bases, with 16 bases between them. This CDR3 is 17 amino acids long. CDR1 is SGHTA, CDR2 FQGNSA, per germline. DNA for the CDR3: TGTGCCAGCAGCTCCAGGGATAGAGGTTATAGCAATCAGCCCCAGCATTTT. Translating it yields CASSSRDRGYSNQPQHF.

V usage is TRBV5-1 and J usage is TRBJ2-5; 13 bases align to TRBD2. V shed 1 base, J shed 4 bases, and the junction held 7 bases outside the gene matches. The CDR3 spans 17 residues. Germline CDR1 is SGHRS and CDR2 is YFSETQ. In DNA, the CDR3 is TGCGCCAGCAGCTTGACTAGCGGGAGGGAAGTTACAGAGACCCAGTACTTC. Amino acid sequence: CASSLTSGREVTETQYF.

This clonotype was seen only a few times. The chain joins TRBV2 to TRBJ2-1; D not resolved. CDR3 size: 14 residues. The V and J ends lost 7 bases and 6 bases respectively, with 16 bases between them. Germline CDR1 SNHLY, CDR2 FYNNEI. The CDR3 region is CASTDSNLLNEQFF. The CDR3 region has the DNA TGTGCCAGCACCGACTCAAACCTCCTCAATGAGCAGTTCTTC.

The chain is built from TRBV27 and TRBJ2-2; D could derive from TRBD1 or TRBD2 (6 bases each). V gave up 2 bases and J gave up 6 bases, with 31 bases separating them. Germline V lookup: CDR1 MNHEY, CDR2 SMNVEV (reference sequence). The CDR3 extends over 21 amino acids. Here the CDR3 reads CASSLILGLGRDGGHPGELFF. CDR3 nucleotide sequence: TGTGCCAGCAGTTTAATCTTGGGGCTTGGCCGGGACGGGGGCCACCCCGGGGAGCTGTTTTTT.

The rearrangement links TRBV6-5 to TRBJ2-2; no firm D call. CDR1 and CDR2 from the germline V gene are MNHEY and SVGAGI. There are 15 residues in the CDR3. V shed 0 bases and J shed 2 bases, with 7 bases lying between them. The CDR3 coding sequence is TGTGCCAGCAGTTACTCGATCGGAAACACCGGGGAGCTGTTTTTT. It is translated as CASSYSIGNTGELFF.

The chain combines TRBV12-3 or TRBV12-4 with TRBJ2-1; the D is unclear. The CDR3 totals 11 residues. V lost 6 bases and J 9 bases, leaving 9 bases between the germline ends. CDR3 sequence (DNA): TGTGCCAGCAGATTAACAAGTGAGCAGTTCTTC. This translates into CASRLTSEQFF.

The chain employs TRBV29-1 and TRBJ2-3, with a possible D match to TRBD1 (5 bases). In germline, CDR1 is SQVTM, CDR2 ANQGSEA. V lost 0 bases and J 2 bases, leaving 12 bases between the germline ends. The CDR3 has 15 amino acids. The CDR3 nucleotides read TGCAGCGTTGAAGATCTACAGGAGATCACAGATACGCAGTATTTT. Encoded protein: CSVEDLQEITDTQYF.

This sequence joins TRBV2 and TRBJ2-3; 10 nucleotides line up with TRBD2. This CDR3 region has 17 residues. V was pared by 1 base and J by 7 bases, with 11 bases of the junction left unmatched. Germline V lookup: CDR1 SNHLY, CDR2 FYNNEI. The CDR3 loop reads CASSEGGASGRRNTQYF. CDR3 coding DNA: TGTGCCAGCAGTGAAGGTGGGGCTAGCGGGAGAAGGAATACGCAGTATTTT.

The chain joins TRBV5-1 to TRBJ1-4; 7 bases fit TRBD1. The CDR3 contains 18 residues. V gave up 2 bases and J gave up 3 bases; unmatched junction bases: 13. Germline CDR1 reads SGHRS; CDR2 reads YFSETQ. The CDR3 region has the DNA TGCGCCAGCAGCTTTGGAAATAGACAGGGTACGGCTAATGAAAAACTGTTTTTT. It specifies CASSFGNRQGTANEKLFF.

This clonotype occurred a few times. V usage is TRBV27 and J usage is TRBJ2-1; a weak D match, TRBD1 (5 bases). Germline CDR1 MNHEY, CDR2 SMNVEV (reference sequence). V dropped 5 bases and J dropped 9 bases, with 17 bases sitting between them. This CDR3 contains 14 residues. The CDR3 DNA is TGTGCCAGCAGTCGAATACAGGATTACGGTGAGCAGTTCTTC. Protein product: CASSRIQDYGEQFF.

J is TRBJ1-5 and V is TRBV12-3 or TRBV12-4; D gene ambiguous. There are 13 residues in the CDR3. V was pared by 1 base and J by 5 bases, with 6 bases between. The CDR3: CASSLVEDQPQHF. CDR3 DNA sequence: TGTGCCAGCAGTTTAGTGGAGGATCAGCCCCAGCATTTT.

This clonotype was picked up many times. The chain links TRBV4-1 to TRBJ2-5; TRBD2 might be the D (5 bases). The ends were cut back, 0 bases at V and 4 bases at J, with 9 bases in the middle. CDR3 length: 14 amino acids. The germline gives CDR1 MGHRA, CDR2 YSYEKL. CDR3 nucleotides: TGCGCCAGCAGCCAAGAGGCCGAGGGAGAGACCCAGTACTTC. It yields the protein CASSQEAEGETQYF.

As for this clonotype: Possible read error: a much larger clone is one base away. The rearrangement uses TRBV2 and TRBJ1-5, with no clear D. CDR3 length equals 14 residues. The germline V and J ends were trimmed by 4 bases and 0 bases, with 7 bases remaining between them. The germline V gene has CDR1 SNHLY and CDR2 FYNNEI. DNA of the CDR3: TGTGCCAGCAGTGGAGGTCATAGCAATCAGCCCCAGCATTTT. Translation gives CASSGGHSNQPQHF. Drawing the rest from reference TRBV2 and TRBJ1-5, the complete variable domain is EPEVTQTPSHQVTQMGQEVILRCVPISNHLYFYWYRQILGQKVEFLVSFYNNEISEKSEIFDDQFSVERPDGSNFTLKIRSTKLEDSAMYFCASSGGHSNQPQHFGDGTRLSIL.

This clonotype occurred a few times. V usage is TRBV6-2 or TRBV6-3 and J usage is TRBJ2-5; 9 bases agree with TRBD1. V trimming: 6 bases; J trimming: 7 bases; junction bases outside the gene matches: 18. CDR1 and CDR2 from the germline V gene are MNHEY and SVGEGT. CDR3 length: 17 amino acids. The DNA for the CDR3 is TGTGCCAGCAGACGCTCTACCGGGACAGGGACTTCCGGGACCCAGTACTTC. It is translated as CASRRSTGTGTSGTQYF.

In this sample, this clonotype turned up a few times. The rearrangement joins TRBV20-1 to TRBJ2-1; no clear D. The CDR3 totals 14 residues. The V gene lost 0 bases and the J gene lost 7 bases, with 13 bases spanning the gap. Germline CDR1 and CDR2: DFQATT and SNEGSKA (reference sequence). Here the CDR3 reads CSAREQAIGNEQFF. CDR3 bases: TGCAGTGCTAGAGAGCAAGCCATAGGTAATGAGCAGTTCTTC.

The CDR3 sequence is CASGRGGNTEAFF. CDR3 DNA: TGTGCTAGTGGCCGGGGGGGAAACACTGAAGCTTTCTTT. The V call is TRBV12-5, the J call TRBJ1-1, with D possibly matching TRBD1 (5 bases). Trimming pared 6 bases from V and 2 bases from J, leaving 10 bases between. This CDR3 is 13 amino acids long. CDR1 LGHNT and CDR2 FRNRAP come from the germline V gene.

The chain uses TRBV20-1 and TRBJ2-3; D is unclear. CDR3 size: 14 residues. Germline V gives CDR1 DFQATT, CDR2 SNEGSKA (reference sequence). Trimming pared 3 bases from V and 3 bases from J, leaving 13 bases between. The CDR3 bases are TGCAGTGCTAGGGCGAACCTAGGGACAGATACGCAGTATTTT. Its protein product is CSARANLGTDTQYF.